This passage covers 11 T cell receptor beta chains from one sample sequenced in a study of molecular identifiers for immune sequencing clone quantification. Each CDR3 protein is one row after TCRdb ran MiXCR on the PCR reads. The data show some 320,000 distinct CDR3 sequences, with roughly a fifth seen just once and roughly 0.8% held by the top ten. Sequences were obtained from naive CD8+ T cells from blood, with Jurkat cell RNA spiked in. Indicated subset: FACS-sorted CD8+CD4-CCR7+CD45RA+ naive T cells. The source is a human donor in good health. Some libraries in this study had Jurkat cell RNA spiked in.

This clonotype was observed a few times. The rearrangement links TRBV4-2 to TRBJ2-1; TRBD2 matches 7 bases. There are 17 residues in the CDR3. The germline gives CDR1 LGHNA, CDR2 YNFKEQ. After removal of 0 bases from V and 4 bases from J, the junction contained 9 bases not matched to a gene. This chain's CDR3 is CASSQELVASGYNEQFF. The CDR3 bases are TGTGCCAGCAGCCAAGAGTTGGTGGCTAGCGGATACAATGAGCAGTTCTTC.

This clonotype was recorded many times. This sequence joins TRBV5-4 and TRBJ2-3; D uncertain. Trimming cost V 5 bases and J 3 bases, with 10 bases left between them. CDR1 is SGHNT and CDR2 is YYREEE in the germline V gene (reference sequence). The CDR3 is made up of 13 amino acids. The CDR3 DNA follows: TGTGCCAGCAGGGGTTTTGGAACAGATACGCAGTATTTT. Protein sequence: CASRGFGTDTQYF.

About this clonotype: It may be a read error: a sequence one base away is much more abundant. The rearrangement uses TRBV7-9 and TRBJ2-2, with a possible D match to TRBD2 (5 bases). Germline V gene lookup returns CDR1 SEHNR and CDR2 FQNEAQ (reference sequence). The CDR3 totals 16 residues. CDR3 DNA sequence: TGTGCCAGCAGCCCAGCCTTCGGAGCGAAGACCGGGGAGCAGTTTTTT. Residues: CASSPAFGAKTGEQFF.

This clonotype was seen ten or more times. The junction differs from germline at one of its ends, possibly a read error. The chain carries TRBV7-9 and TRBJ2-7; the match to TRBD1 covers 8 bases. Per the germline V gene, CDR1 is SEHNR and CDR2 is FQNEAQ (reference sequence). The CDR3 sequence is 14 residues long. CDR3 nucleotide sequence: TGCGCCAGCAGCTTGGCAGGGGGCGGCTACGAGCAGTACTTC. Translated: CASSLAGGGYEQYF.

This clonotype was seen a single time. One junction end disagrees with the germline gene, perhaps due to a read error. The J gene is TRBJ1-3, the V gene TRBV12-3 or TRBV12-4; no clear D. The CDR3 has 16 amino acids. The CDR3: CANSFPGVLLGNTIYF. The CDR3 DNA sequence: TGTGCCAACAGTTTCCCCGGTGTCCTGCTTGGAAACACCATATATTTT.

This clonotype was detected only a few times. The chain joins TRBV4-1 to TRBJ2-7; 7 positions agree with TRBD1. V was pared by 2 bases and J by 0 bases, with 13 bases of the junction left unmatched. Germline assignment: CDR1 MGHRA and CDR2 YSYEKL. The CDR3 covers 18 residues. The CDR3 DNA reads as TGCGCCAGCAGCCAACAACCAACCCCGGGACAGAGCTCCTACGAGCAGTACTTC. This gives the protein CASSQQPTPGQSSYEQYF.

This clonotype turned up a few times. The chain couples TRBV14 to TRBJ2-1, with D possibly TRBD1 on 6 matching bases. Germline CDR1 SGHDN, CDR2 FVKESK. There are 16 residues in the CDR3. V dropped 4 bases and J dropped 0 bases, with 13 bases sitting between them. Written as DNA, the CDR3 is TGTGCCAGCAGCCCCTTTGCGGACAGCTCCTACAATGAGCAGTTCTTC. As protein: CASSPFADSSYNEQFF.

The table lists this clonotype with many counts. The J gene is TRBJ2-1, the V gene TRBV2; D remains ambiguous. The V gene lost 7 bases and the J gene lost 2 bases, with 15 bases spanning the gap. The CDR3 spans 15 residues. Germline V lookup: CDR1 SNHLY, CDR2 FYNNEI. In nucleotides, the CDR3 is TGTGCCAGCATCGGCCCGGGCTCGCCCTACAATGAGCAGTTCTTC. It yields the protein CASIGPGSPYNEQFF.

The V gene is TRBV27, the J gene TRBJ2-3; 8 bases match TRBD2. The CDR3 runs 15 residues. Germline V gives CDR1 MNHEY, CDR2 SMNVEV (reference sequence). V lost 3 bases, J lost 5 bases, and 7 bases stayed unmatched. CDR3 sequence: CASSFGGGIIDTQYF. CDR3 nucleotides: TGTGCCAGCAGTTTCGGCGGGGGGATTATAGATACGCAGTATTTT.

This clonotype was seen at least ten times. V usage is TRBV28 and J usage is TRBJ1-1; D gene unclear. V lost 2 bases and J 6 bases, leaving 7 bases between the germline ends. Germline values: CDR1 MDHEN, CDR2 SYDVKM. The CDR3 is 12 amino acids. Here the CDR3 reads CASSLDSPEAFF. As DNA, the CDR3 is TGTGCCAGCAGTTTAGATTCGCCTGAAGCTTTCTTT.

This clonotype was seen at least ten times. This chain uses TRBV30 with TRBJ2-5; TRBD2 matches at 8 bases. Losses at the gene ends were 1 base for V and 4 bases for J; bases not matched to a gene: 5. This CDR3 region has 14 residues. Germline-derived CDR1 and CDR2 are GTSNPN and SVGIG (reference sequence). DNA of the CDR3: TGTGCCTGGAGTGGGGGACTAGGGGGAGAGACCCAGTACTTC. Protein sequence: CAWSGGLGGETQYF.